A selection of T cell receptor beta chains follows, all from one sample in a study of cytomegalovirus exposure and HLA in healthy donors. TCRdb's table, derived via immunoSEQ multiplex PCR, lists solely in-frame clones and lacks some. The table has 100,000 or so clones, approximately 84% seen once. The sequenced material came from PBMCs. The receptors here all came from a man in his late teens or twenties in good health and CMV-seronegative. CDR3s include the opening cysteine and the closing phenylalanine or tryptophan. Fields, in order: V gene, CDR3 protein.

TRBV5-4	CASSSVGEGNYGYTF
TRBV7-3	CASSSFGVTDTQYF
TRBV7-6	CASSLIRDRVPGELFF
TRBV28	CASSYRGGSREAFF
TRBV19	CASSLGGGRTEAFF
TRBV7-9	CASSLAGGNEQYF
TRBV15	CATSRRGTGAPGYTF
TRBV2	CASATGNGNTIYF
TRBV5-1	CASSLAPMSTDTQYF
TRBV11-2	CASSLQFSQETQYF
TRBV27	CASSPLAGKYNEQFF
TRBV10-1	CASRDRGTPKNTEAFF
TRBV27	CASAARTGVGEQYF
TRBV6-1	CASSEITGRGTEAFF
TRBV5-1	CASSLSPGTGDEAFF
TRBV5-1	CASSLRGSGYEQYF
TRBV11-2	CASSLAGQPSGTEAFF
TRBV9	CASSVDRRGQNYGYTF
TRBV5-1	CASSPSGGSYEQYF
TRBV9	CASSPQGRRGAHEQYF
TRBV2	CASTGSGRGDTGELFF
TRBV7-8	CASSLEGGGGGQPQHF
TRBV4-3	CASSHGQELNTEAFF
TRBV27	CASSQRLAGVNEQYF
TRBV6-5	CASSGTAFNQPQHF
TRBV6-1	CASRNTANEKLFF
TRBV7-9	CATPTWTGTMKELFF
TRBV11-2	CASSYPGTQDGYTF
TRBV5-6	CASSFGTSFSYEQYF
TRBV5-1	CASSLSDGTGRRNYGYTF
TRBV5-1	CASSHTLAGGLQETQYF
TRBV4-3	CASSQRPLGREQYF
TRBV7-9	CASSLTQGDRSYGYTF
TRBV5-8	CASSFFGTGATYEQYF
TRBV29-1	CSVGGGMNTEAFF
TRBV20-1	CSASDAAGYTF
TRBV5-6	CASSLRDRATGYTF
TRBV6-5	CASSYYGQGAYEQYF
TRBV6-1	CASKADGIPYGYTF
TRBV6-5	CASSYDSSGTTYEQYF
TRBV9	CASSPQGASPEAFF
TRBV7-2	CASSSQHGGRFSEQYF
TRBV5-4	CASSWKQGPYGYTF
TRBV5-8	CASSLGQGVYTEAFF
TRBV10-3	CAISERDSENEKLFF
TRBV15	CATSPTSGRYSEQYF
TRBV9	CASSASGTSSYEQYF
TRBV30	CAWSAPVVAGEQFF
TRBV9	CASSVEGLTEAFF
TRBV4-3	CASSQDPGVGTEAFF
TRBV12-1	CASSILRQSQGHSPLNTGELFF
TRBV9	CASSAGLAGVGNEQFF
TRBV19	CASSIRDRLNTEAFF
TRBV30	CAWQTAGGSYTQYF
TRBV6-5	CASSLQGGGQPQHF
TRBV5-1	CASSNTLPPGWETQYF
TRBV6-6	CASREGANYGYTF
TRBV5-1	CASSLGQGFSGNTIYF